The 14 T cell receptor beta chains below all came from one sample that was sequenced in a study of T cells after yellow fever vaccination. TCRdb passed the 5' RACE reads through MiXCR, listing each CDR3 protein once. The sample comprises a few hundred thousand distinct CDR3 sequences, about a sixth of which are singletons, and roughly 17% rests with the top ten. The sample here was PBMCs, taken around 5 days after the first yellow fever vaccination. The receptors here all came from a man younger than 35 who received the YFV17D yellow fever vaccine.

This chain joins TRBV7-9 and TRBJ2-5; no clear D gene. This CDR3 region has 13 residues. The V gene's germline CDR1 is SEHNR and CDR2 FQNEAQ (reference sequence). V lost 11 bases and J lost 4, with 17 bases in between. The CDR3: CAGSSGLGETQYF. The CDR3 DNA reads TGTGCCGGAAGTTCGGGCCTGGGAGAGACCCAGTACTTC.

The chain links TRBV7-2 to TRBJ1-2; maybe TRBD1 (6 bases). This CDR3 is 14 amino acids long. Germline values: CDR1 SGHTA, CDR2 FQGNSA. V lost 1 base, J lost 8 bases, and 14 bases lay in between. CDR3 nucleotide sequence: TGTGCCAGCAGCTTAGTTGCAGGGGTTGAGGGCTACACCTTC. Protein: CASSLVAGVEGYTF.

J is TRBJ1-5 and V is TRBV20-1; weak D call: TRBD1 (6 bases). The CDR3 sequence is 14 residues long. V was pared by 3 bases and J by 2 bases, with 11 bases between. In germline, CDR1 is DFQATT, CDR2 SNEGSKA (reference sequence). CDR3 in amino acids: CSASRDMGNQPQHF. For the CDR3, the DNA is TGCAGTGCTAGCCGGGACATGGGCAATCAGCCCCAGCATTTT.

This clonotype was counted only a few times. The CDR3 DNA follows: TGCGCCAGCAGCTGGGAGGCCGGGGAGCTGTTTTTT. Residues: CASSWEAGELFF. The rearrangement links TRBV4-1 to TRBJ2-2; D might be TRBD2 (6 bases). The CDR3 length is 12 residues. Germline V lookup: CDR1 MGHRA, CDR2 YSYEKL. Trimming stripped 5 bases from V and 6 bases from J, with 7 bases between.

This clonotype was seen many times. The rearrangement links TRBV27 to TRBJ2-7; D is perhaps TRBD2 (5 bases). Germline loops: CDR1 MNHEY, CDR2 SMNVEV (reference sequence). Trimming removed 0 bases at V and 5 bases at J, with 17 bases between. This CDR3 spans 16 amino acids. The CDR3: CASSLSLASPSHEQYF. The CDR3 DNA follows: TGTGCCAGCAGTTTATCCCTAGCTAGCCCATCTCACGAGCAGTACTTC.

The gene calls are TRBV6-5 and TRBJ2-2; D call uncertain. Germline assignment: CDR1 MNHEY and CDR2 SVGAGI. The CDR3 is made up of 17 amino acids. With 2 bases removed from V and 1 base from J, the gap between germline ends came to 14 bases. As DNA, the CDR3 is TGTGCCAGCAGTTACCTGGGTGGAATAGGGAACACCGGGGAGCTGTTTTTT. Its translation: CASSYLGGIGNTGELFF.

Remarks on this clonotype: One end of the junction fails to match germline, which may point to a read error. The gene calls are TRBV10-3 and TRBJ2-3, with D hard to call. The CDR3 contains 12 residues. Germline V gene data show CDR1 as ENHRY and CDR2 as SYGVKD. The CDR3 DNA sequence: TGTGCCTTCAGTGATGATGGAGATACGCAGTATTTT. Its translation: CAFSDDGDTQYF.

CDR3 sequence reads: CSARDPYNEQFF. DNA for the CDR3: TGCAGTGCTAGAGATCCCTACAATGAGCAGTTCTTC. This chain uses TRBV20-1 with TRBJ2-1; D is unclear. The V end lost 0 bases, the J end lost 2 bases, and 2 bases lay between the germline ends. CDR1 is DFQATT, CDR2 SNEGSKA, per germline (reference sequence). The CDR3 is 12 residues long.

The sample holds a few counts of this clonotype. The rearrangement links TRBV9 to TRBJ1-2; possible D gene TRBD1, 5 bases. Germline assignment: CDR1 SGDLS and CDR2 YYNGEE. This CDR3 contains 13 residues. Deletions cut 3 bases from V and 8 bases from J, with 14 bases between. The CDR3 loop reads CASSGGWGFGYTF. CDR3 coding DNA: TGTGCCAGCAGCGGAGGATGGGGGTTCGGCTACACCTTC.

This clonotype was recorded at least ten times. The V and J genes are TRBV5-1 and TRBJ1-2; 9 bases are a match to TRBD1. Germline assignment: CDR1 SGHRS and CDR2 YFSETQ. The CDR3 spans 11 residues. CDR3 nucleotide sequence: TGCGCGACCGGGACAGGGAATGGCTACACCTTC. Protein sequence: CATGTGNGYTF.

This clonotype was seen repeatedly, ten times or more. CDR3 DNA: TGCGCCAGCAGCATTGGGACAGGGGAAACTGAAGCTTTCTTT. It yields the protein CASSIGTGETEAFF. The chain uses TRBV5-1 and TRBJ1-1; the match to TRBD1 covers 10 bases. The CDR3 loop spans 14 amino acids. CDR1 is SGHRS, CDR2 YFSETQ, per germline. V gave up 4 bases and J gave up 5 bases; unmatched junction bases: 5.

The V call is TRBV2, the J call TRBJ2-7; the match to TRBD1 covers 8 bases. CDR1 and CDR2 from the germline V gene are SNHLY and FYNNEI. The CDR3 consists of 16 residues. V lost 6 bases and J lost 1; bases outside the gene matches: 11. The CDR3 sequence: CASSGWTGKGSYEQYF. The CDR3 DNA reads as TGTGCCAGCAGCGGATGGACAGGGAAGGGGTCCTACGAGCAGTACTTC. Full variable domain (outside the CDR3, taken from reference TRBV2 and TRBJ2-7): EPEVTQTPSHQVTQMGQEVILRCVPISNHLYFYWYRQILGQKVEFLVSFYNNEISEKSEIFDDQFSVERPDGSNFTLKIRSTKLEDSAMYFCASSGWTGKGSYEQYFGPGTRLTVT.

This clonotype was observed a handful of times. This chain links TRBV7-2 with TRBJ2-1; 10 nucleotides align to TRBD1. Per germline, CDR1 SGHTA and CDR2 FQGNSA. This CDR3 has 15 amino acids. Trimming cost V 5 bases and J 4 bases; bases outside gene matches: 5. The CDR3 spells CASSQGQGKYNEQFF. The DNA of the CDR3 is TGTGCCAGCAGCCAGGGACAGGGGAAATACAATGAGCAGTTCTTC.

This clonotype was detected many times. DNA for the CDR3: TGCGCCAGCAGTGCACAAAACACTGAAGCTTTCTTT. Protein product: CASSAQNTEAFF. This chain uses TRBV10-2 with TRBJ1-1; no clear D gene. CDR1 and CDR2 (germline): WSHSY, SAAADI. Trimming left V 4 bases short and J 2 bases short, with 5 bases between. The CDR3 contains 12 residues.